This record covers a single T cell receptor (beta chain). What antigen it recognizes has not been identified. Base-call qualities are not available, and no considerably larger clone is one nucleotide away. The immunoSEQ Assay, a bias-controlled multiplex PCR, was used to amplify TCRbeta CDR3 regions from genomic DNA. Per the source publication's procedure: Within the assay, amplification of reference gene primers was used to estimate how many nucleated cells each sample contained. Sequence reads were collapsed and filtered to measure the absolute abundance of every unique TCRbeta CDR3 rearrangement. For each sample, productive Simpson clonality was calculated by taking the square root of Simpson's diversity index across productive rearrangements. Imported from immuneACCESS, the table was reduced by TCRdb to in-frame sequences with V and J called. These copies leave out some clones; in studies compared against another copy, an unresolved V gene accounts for under half, and the cause of the remainder is not known. V and J calls and clone size are those listed in that table; D and trimming were worked out from the DNA. The sample table shows about 140,000 clones, and about four fifths are seen once. Clones ranked in the top ten supply approximately 3.5% of the sample.

The data belong to a study of blood T cell repertoires in COVID-19 (dated by TCRdb to about 2020). For the study in its entirety: Collaborator samples came from the United States, Italy and Spain and covered acute and convalescent phases of COVID-19. The material from the prospective study consisted of cDNA or gDNA derived from T cells, B-cell-depleted T cells, or PBMCs. Subjects who had been exposed to COVID-19, were actively infected with it, or had recovered from it provided the deeply sampled blood TCRbeta repertoires that made up the dataset. The repertoires were released in a freely available public database intended as a resource for research on the immune response to SARS-CoV-2. The samples were drawn from the first 160 participants of the ongoing ImmuneRACE study and from 950 to 1,500 subjects provided by 6 global collaborators. A de-identified subject ID, COVID-19 status, age in years and sex were almost always included in the sample metadata. Where HLA class I and class II types were available, the types were taken from metadata supplied by the sample provider, not from assay-based typing. Results and caveats for the whole study, not just this receptor: The amount of clinical and demographic metadata varied by source and participant and was provided uncurated.

V ends up 0 bases short and J 6 bases short, with an unmatched junction base count of 10. CDR1 and CDR2 (SGHRS, YFSETQ) derive from the germline V gene. From the cysteine through the phenylalanine, the CDR3 covers 17 amino acids. Only the CDR3 portion is preserved as DNA: 51 bases, with reading frame beginning at the first base. Another Seattle source contributed samples from volunteer blood donors who had recovered from COVID-19. Whole blood was collected in K2EDTA tubes by collaborating institutions according to the institutions' own protocols. For TCRbeta analysis, collaborators shipped samples in one of three forms: frozen whole blood, isolated PBMCs, or DNA extracted from either of those sample types.

The receptor comes from a man between 65 and 79 years old who had recovered from COVID-19. The sequence links TRBV5-1 to TRBJ2-2, and 8 junctional nucleotides match TRBD1. Sequencing used peripheral blood. CDR3 sequence: CASSLEGQGWDAGELFF. At the DNA level, the sequence is TGCGCCAGCAGCTTGGAAGGACAGGGATGGGATGCCGGGGAGCTGTTTTTT.